Following are 6 T cell receptor beta chains from one sample sequenced in a study of T cells after yellow fever vaccination. TCRdb reprocessed the 5' RACE reads with MiXCR, giving one entry per CDR3 protein. The data show around 300,000 distinct CDR3 sequences, 3.5% to 4.5% seen once. Sequenced here: PBMCs, sampled 15 days after the yellow fever booster vaccination. The receptors come from a man aged 18 to 30 who received the YFV17D yellow fever vaccine.

This clonotype was counted many times. V is TRBV2 and J is TRBJ1-6; no definite D call. The V end lost 6 bases, the J end lost 7 bases, and 16 bases lay between the germline ends. Germline V gene data show CDR1 as SNHLY and CDR2 as FYNNEI. There are 15 residues in the CDR3. CDR3 nucleotide sequence: TGTGCCAGCAGGGACTGGACCCGGCCGAATTCACCCCTCCACTTT. The encoded protein is CASRDWTRPNSPLHF.

This clonotype was recorded at least ten times. This chain uses TRBV6-1 with TRBJ1-2; no clear D gene. The germline V gene has CDR1 MNHNS and CDR2 SASEGT. Trimming removed 1 base from V and 5 bases from J, with 14 bases in between. The CDR3 has 15 residues. The CDR3 region has the DNA TGTGCCAGCAGTGAAGTCCTAAGCCGGTGGTATGGCTACACCTTC. Its protein is CASSEVLSRWYGYTF.

The table lists this clonotype with many counts. J is TRBJ2-4 and V is TRBV20-1; TRBD2 agrees at 12 bases. This CDR3 is built from 17 residues. V shed 0 bases, J shed 6 bases, and the junction held 9 bases outside the gene matches. Germline V CDR1 and CDR2: DFQATT, SNEGSKA (reference sequence). DNA of the CDR3: TGCAGTGCTAGAGATTTCAGGACTAGCGGGATGGCAAACATTCAGTACTTC. Amino acid sequence: CSARDFRTSGMANIQYF.

The rearrangement links TRBV6-1 to TRBJ1-1; 10 nucleotides align to TRBD1. This CDR3 region has 18 residues. Losses at the gene ends were 6 bases for V and 1 base for J; bases not matched to a gene: 14. Germline V CDR1 and CDR2: MNHNS, SASEGT. The CDR3, as DNA: TGTGCCAGCAGGTCCTTTGGGGGGACAGGGGAGTCGAACACTGAAGCTTTCTTT. Its protein product is CASRSFGGTGESNTEAFF.

The chain employs TRBV6-4 and TRBJ1-2; 8 nucleotides align to TRBD1. Germline V gives CDR1 MRHNA, CDR2 SNTAGT. The J segment lost 8 bases and the V segment lost 0 bases, leaving 5 bases of the junction unmatched. CDR3 length equals 14 residues. The chain's CDR3 is CASSDSRTGKGYTF. CDR3 bases: TGTGCCAGCAGTGACTCTAGGACAGGGAAGGGCTACACCTTC.

This clonotype was detected many times. This chain uses TRBV15 with TRBJ2-5, with D perhaps TRBD1 (6 bases). Germline V lookup: CDR1 LNHNV, CDR2 YYDKDF (reference sequence). The CDR3 length is 16 residues. Deletions cut 7 bases from V and 5 bases from J, with 23 bases between. The CDR3 spells CATTARTVPFGETQYF. The CDR3 coding sequence is TGTGCCACCACGGCACGGACAGTGCCCTTCGGGGAGACCCAGTACTTC.